This TCR beta chain was identified in a study of shared clonotypes between healthy human individuals. The CDR3 sequence is 17 residues long. The V end was cut by 5 bases, the J end by 0 bases, with 17 bases between. Germline V gene data show CDR1 as SGHNT and CDR2 as YENEEA. In the case of this clone: Its antigen is unknown.

Study results and limitations: Only blood underwent sampling, and tissue repertoires likely differ. The four-donor shared clonotypes exceeded non-shared clonotypes in generation probability, with non-shared ones scoring lower.

There were only Caucasian adults among the donors, and all lived in Nashville, Tennessee. The authors loaded about 200 ng DNA, 25,000 to 30,000 T cell genomes, into sorted-subset replicate PCRs. Data came from immunoSEQ multiplex PCR; TCRdb stores just in-frame clones and leaves some out. This table has 950,000 to 1,300,000 clones, about 74% appearing once. Material: memory CD4+ T cells sorted from blood. Sample subset: CD45RA-negative fraction. The chain uses TRBV11-3 and TRBJ1-3, with D uncertain. This TCR was recovered from a man aged 18 to 29 in good health. The CDR3 DNA is TGTGCCAGCAGCCTAAACGTACGACCGATCTCTGGAAACACCATATATTTT. It translates to CASSLNVRPISGNTIYF.